What follows are 20 T cell receptor beta chains derived from one specimen sequenced in a study of patients and donors after allogeneic stem cell transplantation. A single record per CDR3 protein comes from TCRdb applying MiXCR to the RT-PCR reads. The sample holds approximately 410,000 distinct CDR3 sequences, around 16% seen once. Sequenced sample: blood, either unsorted or a sorted T cell fraction (not recorded which). All receptors derive from a human donor who was either an allogeneic HSCT recipient or a stem cell or donor lymphocyte infusion donor (not recorded which). It is not recorded whose cells these are; they may come from a transplant donor.

This rearrangement joins TRBV5-1 to TRBJ2-3, with 8 positions matching TRBD2. V was pared by 4 bases and J by 5 bases, with 3 bases of the junction left unmatched. The CDR3 length is 13 residues. Per germline, CDR1 SGHRS and CDR2 YFSETQ. Here the CDR3 DNA reads TGCGCCAGCAGCCCGGGACTAGTAGATACGCAGTATTTT. Its protein is CASSPGLVDTQYF. Full variable domain (missing parts from reference TRBV5-1 and TRBJ2-3): KAGVTQTPRYLIKTRGQQVTLSCSPISGHRSVSWYQQTPGQGLQFLFEYFSETQRNKGNFPGRFSGRQFSNSRSEMNVSTLELGDSALYLCASSPGLVDTQYFGPGTRLTVL.

V usage is TRBV12-3 or TRBV12-4 and J usage is TRBJ2-1; 7 positions match TRBD2. The junction had 4 bases not matched to a gene; V was cut back by 1 base and J by 4 bases. This CDR3 has 15 amino acids. CDR3 in amino acids: CASSLVLAAYNEQFF. Here the CDR3 DNA reads TGTGCCAGCAGTTTAGTTCTAGCGGCTTACAATGAGCAGTTCTTC.

The rearrangement links TRBV29-1 to TRBJ2-7, with D hard to call. CDR3 length: 9 amino acids. V was cut by 3 bases and J by 5 bases, with 2 bases left in between. Germline V lookup: CDR1 SQVTM, CDR2 ANQGSEA. The CDR3 region is CSVDHEQYF. DNA for the CDR3: TGCAGCGTTGACCACGAGCAGTACTTC.

The chain couples TRBV5-6 to TRBJ2-1, with D perhaps matching TRBD2 (5 bases). The V gene lost 7 bases and the J gene lost 0 bases, with 11 bases spanning the gap. This CDR3 comprises 14 residues. Per germline, CDR1 SGHDT and CDR2 YYEEEE. In nucleotides, the CDR3 is TGTGCCAGCCATGAGCGGAGCTCCTACAATGAGCAGTTCTTC. Its translation: CASHERSSYNEQFF.

The V call is TRBV20-1, the J call TRBJ2-1, with 7 bases that match TRBD2. This CDR3 comprises 18 residues. Trimming removed 0 bases from V and 2 bases from J; junction bases left unmatched: 13. Germline V gene sequence: CDR1 DFQATT, CDR2 SNEGSKA (reference sequence). The CDR3 here is CSARDEGPAGKPYNEQFF. For the CDR3, the DNA is TGCAGTGCTAGAGATGAGGGCCCAGCGGGGAAGCCCTACAATGAGCAGTTCTTC.

The rearrangement joins TRBV6-5 to TRBJ1-5; D might be TRBD1 (5 bases). This CDR3 is built from 18 residues. V was cut by 0 bases and J by 2 bases, with 17 bases left in between. The germline gives CDR1 MNHEY, CDR2 SVGAGI. The CDR3 is CASSYSWTRSIGNQPQHF. The CDR3 coding sequence is TGTGCCAGCAGTTACTCCTGGACACGGAGTATTGGCAATCAGCCCCAGCATTTT.

The sample holds many counts of this clonotype. The V and J genes are TRBV5-8 and TRBJ2-1; the match to TRBD2 covers 11 bases. The CDR3 covers 15 residues. Germline V gives CDR1 SGHTS, CDR2 YDEGEE. V lost 3 bases to trimming and J lost 3 bases; unmatched junction nucleotides: 2. In nucleotides, the CDR3 is TGTGCCAGCAGCTCAGGACTAGCGGGCTACAATGAGCAGTTCTTC. Amino acid sequence: CASSSGLAGYNEQFF.

Concerning this clonotype itself: Germline is not matched at one junction end, which may reflect a read error. The V gene is TRBV7-2, the J gene TRBJ2-5; D call uncertain. The germline V gene encodes CDR1 SGHTA and CDR2 FQGNSA. The CDR3 has 8 residues. CDR3: CASSLVLF. Written as DNA, the CDR3 is TGTGCCAGCAGCTTAGTGCTCTTC.

A few counts support this clonotype. V gene TRBV25-1 combines with J gene TRBJ2-1; TRBD2 agrees at 8 bases. CDR3 length equals 15 residues. Trimming at V came to 7 bases and at J to 0 bases, leaving 5 bases not matched to a gene. Germline-derived CDR1 and CDR2 are MGHDK and SYGVNS. The chain's CDR3 is CASNTGTSSYNEQFF. CDR3 sequence (DNA): TGTGCCAGCAACACCGGGACTAGCTCCTACAATGAGCAGTTCTTC. Variable domain in full (rest from reference TRBV25-1 and TRBJ2-1): EADIYQTPRYLVIGTGKKITLECSQTMGHDKMYWYQQDPGMELHLIHYSYGVNSTEKGDLSSESTVSRIRTEHFPLTLESARPSHTSQYLCASNTGTSSYNEQFFGPGTRLTVL.

The gene calls are TRBV4-3 and TRBJ1-2; the D gene is possibly TRBD1 (6 bases). Per the germline V gene, CDR1 is LGHNA and CDR2 is YSLEER. V was shortened by 2 bases and J by 6 bases, with 13 bases between the two germline ends. CDR3 length: 14 amino acids. The CDR3 DNA reads as TGCGCCAGCAGCCAAATCAAGGGGGAAGATGGCTACACCTTC. Its protein product is CASSQIKGEDGYTF.

In this sample, this clonotype turned up many times. J is TRBJ1-1 and V is TRBV29-1; 9 bases align to TRBD1. J gave up 5 bases and V 5 bases, and 3 bases lay outside the gene matches. Looked up from germline, CDR1 is SQVTM and CDR2 is ANQGSEA. The CDR3 consists of 12 residues. The CDR3 here is CSVRTGETEAFF. CDR3 nucleotide sequence: TGCAGCGTTCGGACAGGGGAGACTGAAGCTTTCTTT.

The table lists this clonotype with a few counts. The rearrangement links TRBV7-9 to TRBJ1-6; the match to TRBD1 covers 7 bases. With 7 bases clipped from V and 7 bases from J, the junction kept 4 bases outside the gene matches. Per germline, CDR1 SEHNR and CDR2 FQNEAQ (reference sequence). The CDR3 contains 13 residues. The CDR3 region has the DNA TGTGCCAGCACCAAGACAGGGAATTCACCCCTCCACTTT. Its protein product is CASTKTGNSPLHF.

V usage is TRBV2 and J usage is TRBJ2-2, with 7 nucleotides matching TRBD1. The CDR3 has 16 amino acids. Germline CDR1 is SNHLY and CDR2 is FYNNEI. J lost 0 bases, V lost 6 bases, and 7 bases had no gene match. The CDR3 sequence: CASSMNTGANTGELFF. CDR3 coding DNA: TGTGCCAGCAGCATGAATACAGGGGCGAACACCGGGGAGCTGTTTTTT.

This clonotype came up a few times. V and J are TRBV10-3 and TRBJ2-2, with TRBD1 matching over 7 bases. After removal of 0 bases from V and 4 bases from J, the junction contained 5 bases not matched to a gene. The CDR3 totals 16 residues. Looked up from germline, CDR1 is ENHRY and CDR2 is SYGVKD. For the CDR3, the DNA is TGTGCCATCAGTGAGTCGAAGGGGGCGAGCACCGGGGAGCTGTTTTTT. It is translated as CAISESKGASTGELFF.

The chain uses TRBV27 and TRBJ2-1; the D gene is possibly TRBD2 (5 bases). Germline V gives CDR1 MNHEY, CDR2 SMNVEV (reference sequence). CDR3 length: 16 residues. The ends were cut back, 3 bases at V and 0 bases at J, with 12 bases in the middle. The CDR3 sequence is CASSLSVAYSYNEQFF. For the CDR3, the DNA is TGTGCCAGCAGTTTGTCGGTAGCGTACTCCTACAATGAGCAGTTCTTC.

This clonotype was counted only a few times. The chain has TRBV4-3 and TRBJ2-7; the D is unclear. This CDR3 has 14 residues. V gave up 0 bases and J gave up 2 bases, with 8 bases separating them. The germline V gene has CDR1 LGHNA and CDR2 YSLEER. Written as DNA, the CDR3 is TGCGCCAGCAGCCAAGATTACAGCGCCTACGAGCAGTACTTC. Protein product: CASSQDYSAYEQYF.

This chain uses TRBV24-1 with TRBJ1-1, with D unclear. V was cut by 4 bases and J by 2 bases, with 7 bases left in between. Germline V gene data show CDR1 as KGHDR and CDR2 as SFDVKD. The CDR3 is 13 amino acids. CDR3 sequence: CATSDDTNTEAFF. The CDR3 DNA sequence: TGTGCCACCAGTGACGATACCAACACTGAAGCTTTCTTT.

The chain is built from TRBV7-3 and TRBJ2-3; TRBD2 matches at 7 bases. J was trimmed by 4 bases and V by 0 bases; bases with no gene match: 10. The length of the CDR3 is 17 residues. CDR1 SGHTA and CDR2 FQGTGA come from the germline V gene. CDR3 DNA: TGTGCCAGCAGCTTAACGGCGTTCGGGGGGAGGGCAGATACGCAGTATTTT. It codes for CASSLTAFGGRADTQYF.

The chain couples TRBV29-1 to TRBJ2-5; D unclear. With 6 bases removed from V and 0 bases from J, the gap between germline ends came to 8 bases. The CDR3 is made up of 12 amino acids. Per the germline V gene, CDR1 is SQVTM and CDR2 is ANQGSEA. The CDR3 sequence is CSVRIYQETQYF. The CDR3 coding sequence is TGCAGCGTCCGCATCTACCAAGAGACCCAGTACTTC.

The V gene is TRBV18, the J gene TRBJ1-1, with TRBD1 as a possible D gene (5 bases). The CDR3 length is 14 residues. Trimming took off 2 bases at V and 2 bases at J, with 9 bases between the two ends. Germline CDR1 KGHSH, CDR2 LQKENI. CDR3 in DNA: TGTGCCAGCTCACCATTGACAGTTAACACTGAAGCTTTCTTT. As protein: CASSPLTVNTEAFF.